This T cell receptor beta chain was sequenced for a study of technical replicates of blood from a handful of donors. Sequencing used immunoSEQ multiplex PCR; TCRdb keeps in-frame clones, though not all of them. The sample yields more than 90,000 clones, roughly 95% seen once. Germline V gene lookup returns CDR1 SEHNR and CDR2 FQNEAQ (reference sequence). Trimming cost V 3 bases and J 6 bases; bases outside gene matches: 16. CDR3 length: 17 residues. Specimen: T cells isolated from PBMCs. The gene calls are TRBV7-9 and TRBJ1-1; 7 nucleotides agree with TRBD1. The clonotype comes from a human donor in good health. The CDR3 nucleotides are TGTGCCAGCAGCTTTCCTTCTTCACAGGGGTTCGGCGCTGAAGCTTTCTTT. Translated: CASSFPSSQGFGAEAFF.